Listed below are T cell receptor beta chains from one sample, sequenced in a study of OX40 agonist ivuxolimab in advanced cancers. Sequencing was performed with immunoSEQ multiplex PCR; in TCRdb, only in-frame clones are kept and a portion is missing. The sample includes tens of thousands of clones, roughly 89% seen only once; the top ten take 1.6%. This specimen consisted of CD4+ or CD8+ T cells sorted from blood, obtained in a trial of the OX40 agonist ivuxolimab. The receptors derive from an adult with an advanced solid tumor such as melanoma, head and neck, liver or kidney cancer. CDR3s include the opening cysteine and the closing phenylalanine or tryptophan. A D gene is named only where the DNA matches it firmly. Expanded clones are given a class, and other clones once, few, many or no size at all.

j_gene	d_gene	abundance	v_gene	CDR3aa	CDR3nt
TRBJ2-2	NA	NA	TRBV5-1	CASSPGTTNTGELFF	TGCGCCAGCAGCCCCGGGACCACGAACACCGGGGAGCTGTTTTTT
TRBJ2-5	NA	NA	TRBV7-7	CASSLGGGGETQYF	TGTGCTAGCAGCTTGGGGGGAGGGGGAGAGACCCAGTACTTC
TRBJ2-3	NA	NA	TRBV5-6	CASTNVRGQYTDTQYF	TGTGCCAGCACCAACGTAAGGGGCCAGTACACAGATACGCAGTATTTT
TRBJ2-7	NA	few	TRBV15	CATSRVTVSSYEQYF	TGTGCCACCAGCAGAGTGACAGTTTCTAGCTACGAGCAGTACTTC
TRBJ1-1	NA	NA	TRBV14	CASSQVPVGTEAFF	TGTGCCAGCAGCCAAGTCCCCGTGGGAACTGAAGCTTTCTTT
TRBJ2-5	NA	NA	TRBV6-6	CASSRGRDLYF	TGTGCCAGCAGTCGGGGAAGGGATCTGTACTTC
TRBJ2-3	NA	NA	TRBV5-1	CASSLAVSTDTQYF	TGCGCCAGCAGCTTGGCCGTCAGCACAGATACGCAGTATTTT
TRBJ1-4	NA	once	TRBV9	CASSVAPDPGEKLFF	TGTGCCAGCAGCGTAGCTCCGGACCCAGGTGAAAAACTGTTTTTT
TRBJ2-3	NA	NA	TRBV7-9	CASSLQGRDTQYF	TGTGCCAGCAGCTTGCAGGGTCGAGATACGCAGTATTTT
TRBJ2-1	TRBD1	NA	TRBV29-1	CSGDREYSNEQFF	TGCAGCGGCGACAGGGAATATAGCAATGAGCAGTTCTTC
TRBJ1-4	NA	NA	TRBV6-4	CAPHPGPGRGANEKLFF	TGTGCCCCACACCCTGGGCCCGGCCGAGGAGCTAATGAAAAACTGTTTTTT
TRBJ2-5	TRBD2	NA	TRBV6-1	CASIHDLGRVETQYF	TGTGCCAGCATCCACGACCTTGGGAGGGTGGAGACCCAGTACTTC
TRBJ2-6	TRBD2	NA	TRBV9	CASSLGLAGAGANVLTF	TGTGCCAGCAGCTTGGGACTAGCGGGAGCTGGGGCCAACGTCCTGACTTTC
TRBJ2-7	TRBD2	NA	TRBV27	CASSDPSGTYEQYF	TGTGCCAGCAGTGACCCTAGCGGAACCTACGAGCAGTACTTC
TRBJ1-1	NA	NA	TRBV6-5	CASSYSNAGSTEAFF	TGTGCCAGCAGTTACTCGAACGCGGGTTCGACTGAAGCTTTCTTT
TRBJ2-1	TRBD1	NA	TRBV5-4	CASSFRQGIQFF	TGTGCCAGCAGCTTCCGACAGGGTATTCAGTTCTTC
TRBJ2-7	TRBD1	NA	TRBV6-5	CASRPGGSYEQYF	TGTGCCAGCAGACCAGGGGGCTCCTACGAGCAGTACTTC
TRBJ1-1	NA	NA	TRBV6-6	CASSWGMTEAFF	TGTGCCAGCAGTTGGGGGATGACTGAAGCTTTCTTT
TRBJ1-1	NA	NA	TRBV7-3	CASSYSPNTEAFF	TGTGCCAGCAGTTACAGCCCGAACACTGAAGCTTTCTTT
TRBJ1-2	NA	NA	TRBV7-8	CASSLFSAGNYGYTF	TGTGCCAGCAGCTTATTCAGCGCAGGAAACTATGGCTACACCTTC
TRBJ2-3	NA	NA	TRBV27	CASRRVVSADTQYF	TGTGCCAGCAGAAGGGTAGTCTCGGCAGATACGCAGTATTTT
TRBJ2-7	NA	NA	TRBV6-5	CASSRGFTGEQYF	TGTGCCAGCAGCCGGGGATTTACGGGGGAGCAGTACTTC
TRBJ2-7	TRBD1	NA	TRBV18	CASSEWTGGFSYEQYF	TGTGCCAGCTCAGAATGGACAGGGGGCTTCTCCTACGAGCAGTACTTC
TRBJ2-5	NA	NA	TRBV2	CASTASEAVTAQTQYF	TGTGCCAGCACAGCCTCCGAGGCGGTGACTGCCCAGACCCAGTACTTC
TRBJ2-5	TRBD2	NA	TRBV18	CASSPLSGSWETQYF	TGTGCCAGCTCACCTCTTAGCGGGAGCTGGGAGACCCAGTACTTC
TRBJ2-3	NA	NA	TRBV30	CAAGTLSTDTQYF	TGTGCCGCCGGGACACTAAGCACAGATACGCAGTATTTT
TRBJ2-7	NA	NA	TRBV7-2	CASSPRVGGGSYEQYF	TGTGCCAGCAGTCCTCGCGTTGGAGGGGGGTCCTACGAGCAGTACTTC
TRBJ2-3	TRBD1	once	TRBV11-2	CASSPRQGRSPDTQYF	TGTGCCAGCAGCCCTAGACAGGGGAGATCACCAGATACGCAGTATTTT
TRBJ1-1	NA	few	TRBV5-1	CASSLVVNTEAFF	TGCGCCAGCAGCTTGGTGGTGAACACTGAAGCTTTCTTT
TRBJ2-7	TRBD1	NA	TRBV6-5	CASSQNRGFDEQYF	TGTGCCAGCAGTCAGAACAGGGGCTTCGACGAGCAGTACTTC
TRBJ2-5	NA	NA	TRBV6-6	CASTMGALETQYF	TGTGCCAGCACCATGGGGGCTTTGGAGACCCAGTACTTC
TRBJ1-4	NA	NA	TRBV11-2	CASSLGTVEKLFF	TGTGCCAGCAGCTTAGGGACAGTTGAAAAACTGTTTTTT
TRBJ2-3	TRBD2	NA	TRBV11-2	CASSLGLDRISDTQYF	TGTGCCAGCAGCCTCGGACTAGATAGAATTTCGGATACGCAGTATTTT
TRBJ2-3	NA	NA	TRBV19	CASSIQGFSTDTQYF	TGTGCCAGTAGCATACAGGGTTTTAGCACAGATACGCAGTATTTT
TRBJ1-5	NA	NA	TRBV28	CASSPTGTNQPQHF	TGTGCCAGCAGTCCAACAGGGACCAATCAGCCCCAGCATTTT
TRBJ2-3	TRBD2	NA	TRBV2	CASSPGTSGRSTDTQYF	TGTGCCAGCAGTCCGGGGACTAGCGGGAGAAGCACAGATACGCAGTATTTT
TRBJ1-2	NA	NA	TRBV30	CAWSVGGRYGYTF	TGTGCCTGGAGTGTAGGTGGGAGGTATGGCTACACCTTC
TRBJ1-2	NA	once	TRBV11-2	CASSRDPWDYGYTF	TGTGCCAGCAGCCGGGACCCATGGGACTATGGCTACACCTTC
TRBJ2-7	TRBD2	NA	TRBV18	CASSLAGGSYEQYF	TGTGCCAGCTCACTAGCGGGAGGGTCCTACGAGCAGTACTTC
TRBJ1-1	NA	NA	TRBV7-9	CASSLGANTEAFF	TGTGCCAGCAGCTTAGGGGCGAACACTGAAGCTTTCTTT
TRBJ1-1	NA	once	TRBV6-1	CASRRTVNAEAFF	TGTGCCAGCAGACGGACGGTGAACGCTGAAGCTTTCTTT